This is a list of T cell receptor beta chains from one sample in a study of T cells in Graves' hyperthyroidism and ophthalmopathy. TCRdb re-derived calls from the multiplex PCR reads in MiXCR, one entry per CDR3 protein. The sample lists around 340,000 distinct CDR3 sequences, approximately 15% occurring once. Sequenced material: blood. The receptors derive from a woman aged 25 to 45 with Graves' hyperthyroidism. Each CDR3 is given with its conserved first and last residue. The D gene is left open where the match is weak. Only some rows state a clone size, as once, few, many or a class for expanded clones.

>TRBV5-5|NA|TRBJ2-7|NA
TGTGCCAGCAGCTATGTCTTTCAGTCCTACGAGCAGTACTTC
CASSYVFQSYEQYF
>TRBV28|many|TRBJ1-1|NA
TGTGCCAGCTCGGGACCGGTGAACACTGAAGCTTTCTTT
CASSGPVNTEAFF
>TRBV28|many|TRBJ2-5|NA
TGTGCCAGCAGTGAGACAGGGAGGGAGACCCAGTACTTC
CASSETGRETQYF
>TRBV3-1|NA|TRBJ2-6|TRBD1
TGTGCCAGCAGCCAAGCGTCGGGACAGATCCTCTCTGGGGCCAACGTCCTGACTTTC
CASSQASGQILSGANVLTF
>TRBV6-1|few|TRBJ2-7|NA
TGTGCCAGCCGCATCGGGACACCAACCTACGAGCAGTACTTC
CASRIGTPTYEQYF
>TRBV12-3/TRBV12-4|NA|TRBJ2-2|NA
TGTGCCAGCAGTTTGGGTTATCTAAACACCGGGGAGCTGTTTTTT
CASSLGYLNTGELFF
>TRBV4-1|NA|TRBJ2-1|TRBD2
TGCGCCAGCAGCCAAACCCTGAGACTAGCGGGAGTCCACAATGAGCAGTTCTTC
CASSQTLRLAGVHNEQFF
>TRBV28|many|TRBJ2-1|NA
TGTGCCAGCAGGGAGGCGGGACAGACGAATGAGCAGTTCTTC
CASREAGQTNEQFF
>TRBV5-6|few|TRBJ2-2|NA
TGTGCCAGCAGCTTGGCGTCTACCACCGGGGAGCTGTTTTTT
CASSLASTTGELFF
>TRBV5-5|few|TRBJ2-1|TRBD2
TGTGCCAGCAGCTCGGGGGCCGTAGCGGGAGAGCAGTTCTTC
CASSSGAVAGEQFF
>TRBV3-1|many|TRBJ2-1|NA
TGTGCCAGTAAAACCGGGACGCACAGCTCCTACAATGAGCAGTTCTTC
CASKTGTHSSYNEQFF
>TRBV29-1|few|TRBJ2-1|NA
TGCAGCGTTGGGCCTCACCGGACGGGCGGCAATGAGCAGTTCTTC
CSVGPHRTGGNEQFF
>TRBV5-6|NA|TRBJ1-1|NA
TGTGCCAGCAGCTTGGTCTCGACATTGCGGAACACTGAAGCTTTCTTT
CASSLVSTLRNTEAFF
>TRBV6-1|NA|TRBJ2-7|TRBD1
TGTGCCAGCACCTCATCGCCGGGACAGGCCTACGAGCAGTACTTC
CASTSSPGQAYEQYF
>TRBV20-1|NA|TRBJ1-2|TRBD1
TGCAGTGCTAGGGCCGGGACAGAGCATGGCTACACCTTC
CSARAGTEHGYTF
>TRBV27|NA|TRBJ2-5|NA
TGTGCCAGCAAGGAGTTTGGAGGAGAGACCCAGTACTTC
CASKEFGGETQYF
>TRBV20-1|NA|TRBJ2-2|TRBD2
TGCAGTGCTAGGCGGGAGCGAAACACCGGGGAGCTGTTTTTT
CSARRERNTGELFF
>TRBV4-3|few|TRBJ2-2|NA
TGCGCCAGCAGCCAAGATTCAGAGGGATCCGGGGAGCTGTTTTTT
CASSQDSEGSGELFF
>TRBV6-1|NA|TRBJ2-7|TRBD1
TGTGCCAGCAGCGAACCGGGACAGGGATCTCGAAAGCAGTACTTC
CASSEPGQGSRKQYF
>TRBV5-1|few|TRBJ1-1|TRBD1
TGCGCCAGCAGCCACCCGGGACAGGGAACCGGGAACACTGAAGCTTTCTTT
CASSHPGQGTGNTEAFF
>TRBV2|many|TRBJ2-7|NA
TGTGCCAGCGAGCTGGGGGGCTGGATGCGGGAGCAGTACTTC
CASELGGWMREQYF
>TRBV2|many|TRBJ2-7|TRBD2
TGTGCCAGCAGTGAAGTACACCTAGCGGGAAGCTCCTACGAGCAGTACTTC
CASSEVHLAGSSYEQYF
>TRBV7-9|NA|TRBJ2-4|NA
TGTGCCAGCAGCTCGACCCCTACCGGGGTCCTAGCCAAAAACATTCAGTACTTC
CASSSTPTGVLAKNIQYF
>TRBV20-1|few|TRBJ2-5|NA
TGCAGTGTTACGGGATCCCATCAAGAGACCCAGTACTTC
CSVTGSHQETQYF
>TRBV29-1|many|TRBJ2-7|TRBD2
TGCAGCGTTCATCTAGCGGGCGGGCGAAACAGCTACGAGCAGTACTTC
CSVHLAGGRNSYEQYF
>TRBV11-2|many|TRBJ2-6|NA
TGTGCCAGCAGCTTGGAGGCCAACGTCCTGACTTTC
CASSLEANVLTF
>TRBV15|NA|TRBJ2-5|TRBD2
TGTGCCACCAGCCCAGACCCCAGGACTAGCGGGAGTGGAGAGACCCAGTACTTC
CATSPDPRTSGSGETQYF
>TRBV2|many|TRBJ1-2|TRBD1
TGTGCCAGCAGCTCACAAAGACAGGGAGGCTACACCTTC
CASSSQRQGGYTF
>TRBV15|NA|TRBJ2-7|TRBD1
TGTGCCACCAGCAGAGATCAGATGGGACAGGGAGTAGCGGGTCCCTCCTACGAGCAGTACTTC
CATSRDQMGQGVAGPSYEQYF